This T cell receptor (beta chain) was observed in a study of shared clonotypes between healthy human individuals. The study's findings and limits: Among a handful of donors, roughly 5% of naive CD4 clonotypes were found in common. Rarefaction exposed incomplete sorted-subset sequencing despite large depth.

On this clone: Its antigen is not identified.

Evenly divided among several immunoSEQ plates was the genomic DNA of each subset. TCRdb's table, derived via immunoSEQ multiplex PCR, lists solely in-frame clones and lacks some. This repertoire shows about 380,000 clones, about 96% found once; its top ten account for about 0.32%. The CDR3 length is 13 residues. Trimming shortened V by 5 bases and J by 10 bases, and 16 bases separated the two germline ends. In germline, CDR1 is SEHNR, CDR2 FQNEAQ (reference sequence). This TCR derives from a young man in good health. The chain joins TRBV7-9 to TRBJ2-3; D gene unclear. The material sequenced was memory CD8+ T cells sorted from blood. Subset of the sample: CD45RO+ cells pooled with CCR7-negative TemRA cells. CDR3 sequence reads: CASSPTPLRSQYF. Written as DNA, the CDR3 is TGTGCCAGCAGCCCAACCCCCCTCAGGTCGCAGTATTTT.